Described below is a single TCR beta chain sequence and its context. Germline loops: CDR1 LNHNV, CDR2 YYDKDF (reference sequence). This CDR3 has 17 amino acids. V dropped 0 bases and J dropped 0 bases, with 14 bases sitting between them. Measured with immunoSEQ multiplex PCR; TCRdb has only the in-frame clones, and not every one. The table includes about 310,000 clones, roughly 87% detected once. The record originates from a study of blood T cell repertoires in COVID-19. Study at large: COVID-19 samples, acute and convalescent, were from the United States, Italy and Spain.

The receptor's source is a man aged 45 to 65 with active or convalescent COVID-19. The chain couples TRBV15 to TRBJ1-1; no reliable D call. Sequences were obtained from peripheral blood. The CDR3 here is CATSRDSPTRVNTEAFF. CDR3 DNA sequence: TGTGCCACCAGCAGAGACAGCCCAACTAGAGTGAACACTGAAGCTTTCTTT. Full variable domain (outside the CDR3, taken from reference TRBV15 and TRBJ1-1): DAMVIQNPRYQVTQFGKPVTLSCSQTLNHNVMYWYQQKSSQAPKLLFHYYDKDFNNEADTPDNFQSRRPNTSFCFLDIRSPGLGDTAMYLCATSRDSPTRVNTEAFFGQGTRLTVV.